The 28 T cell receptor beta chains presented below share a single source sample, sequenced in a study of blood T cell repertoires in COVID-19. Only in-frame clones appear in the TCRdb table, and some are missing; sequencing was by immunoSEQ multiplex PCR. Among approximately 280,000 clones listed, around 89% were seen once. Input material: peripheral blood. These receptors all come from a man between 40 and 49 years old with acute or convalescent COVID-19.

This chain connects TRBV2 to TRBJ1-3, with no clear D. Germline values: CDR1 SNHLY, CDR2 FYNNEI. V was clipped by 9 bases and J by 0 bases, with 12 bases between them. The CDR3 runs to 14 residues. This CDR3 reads CASARGISGNTIYF. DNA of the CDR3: TGTGCCAGTGCCCGCGGGATCTCTGGAAACACCATATATTTT. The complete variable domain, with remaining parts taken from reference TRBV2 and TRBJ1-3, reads EPEVTQTPSHQVTQMGQEVILRCVPISNHLYFYWYRQILGQKVEFLVSFYNNEISEKSEIFDDQFSVERPDGSNFTLKIRSTKLEDSAMYFCASARGISGNTIYFGEGSWLTVV.

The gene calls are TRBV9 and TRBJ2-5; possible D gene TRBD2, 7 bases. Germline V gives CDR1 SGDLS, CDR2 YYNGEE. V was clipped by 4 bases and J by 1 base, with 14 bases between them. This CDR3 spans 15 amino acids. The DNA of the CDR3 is TGTGCCAGCAGCCCCCCCGGGGGGCCCCAAGAGACCCAGTACTTC. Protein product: CASSPPGGPQETQYF.

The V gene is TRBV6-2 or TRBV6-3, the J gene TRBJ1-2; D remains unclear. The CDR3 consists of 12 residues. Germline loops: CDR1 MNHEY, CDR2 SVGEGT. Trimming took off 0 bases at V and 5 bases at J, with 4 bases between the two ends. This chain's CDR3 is CASSYSEYGYTF. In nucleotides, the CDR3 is TGTGCCAGCAGTTACTCTGAGTATGGCTACACCTTC.

The CDR3 protein is CASSLRTSGSLEQFF. The CDR3 DNA follows: TGTGCCAGCAGCCTACGGACTAGCGGGAGCCTTGAGCAGTTCTTC. This rearrangement joins TRBV3-1 (or the pseudogene TRBV3-2) to TRBJ2-1, with 13 bases identical to TRBD2. This CDR3 contains 15 residues. Germline CDR1 and CDR2: LGHDT and YNNKEL (reference sequence). With V trimmed by 4 bases and J by 9 bases, 6 bases remained unmatched.

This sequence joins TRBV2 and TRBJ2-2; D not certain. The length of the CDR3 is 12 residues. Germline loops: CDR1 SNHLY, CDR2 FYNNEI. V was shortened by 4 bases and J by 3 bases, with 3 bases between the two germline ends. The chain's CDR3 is CASSAYTGELFF. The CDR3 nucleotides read TGTGCCAGCAGTGCGTACACCGGGGAGCTGTTTTTT.

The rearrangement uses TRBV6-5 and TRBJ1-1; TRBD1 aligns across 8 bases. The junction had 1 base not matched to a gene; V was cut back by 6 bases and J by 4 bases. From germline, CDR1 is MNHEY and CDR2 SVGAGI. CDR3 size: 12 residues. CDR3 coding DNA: TGTGCCAGCAGGACAGGGGTCACTGAAGCTTTCTTT. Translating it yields CASRTGVTEAFF.

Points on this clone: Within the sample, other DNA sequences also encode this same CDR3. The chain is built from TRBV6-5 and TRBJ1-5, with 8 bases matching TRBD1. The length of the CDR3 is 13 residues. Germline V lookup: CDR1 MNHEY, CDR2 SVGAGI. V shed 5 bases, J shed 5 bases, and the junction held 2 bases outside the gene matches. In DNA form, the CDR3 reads TGTGCCAGCAGTAAGACAGGGGATCAGCCCCAGCATTTT. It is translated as CASSKTGDQPQHF.

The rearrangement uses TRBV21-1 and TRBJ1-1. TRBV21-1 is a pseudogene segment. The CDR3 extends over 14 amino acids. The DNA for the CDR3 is TGTGCCAGCAGCCGGGGTCTTCAGAACACTGAAGCTTTCTTT. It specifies CASSRGLQNTEAFF.

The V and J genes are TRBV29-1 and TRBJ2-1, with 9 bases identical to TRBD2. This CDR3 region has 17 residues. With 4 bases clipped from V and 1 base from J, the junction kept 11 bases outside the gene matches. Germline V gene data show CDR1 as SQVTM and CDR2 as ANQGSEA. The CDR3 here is CSVANPAGGQSYNEQFF. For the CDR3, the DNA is TGCAGCGTTGCCAACCCGGCGGGGGGGCAATCCTACAATGAGCAGTTCTTC.

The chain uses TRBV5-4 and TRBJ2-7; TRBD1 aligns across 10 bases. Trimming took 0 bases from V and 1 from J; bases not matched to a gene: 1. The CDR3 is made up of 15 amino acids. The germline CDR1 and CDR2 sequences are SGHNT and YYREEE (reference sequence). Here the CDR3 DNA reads TGTGCCAGCAGCTTGGGGGACAGGGGATCCTACGAGCAGTACTTC. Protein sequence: CASSLGDRGSYEQYF. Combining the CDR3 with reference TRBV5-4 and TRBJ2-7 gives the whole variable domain ETGVTQSPTHLIKTRGQQVTLRCSSQSGHNTVSWYQQALGQGPQFIFQYYREEENGRGNFPPRFSGLQFPNYSSELNVNALELDDSALYLCASSLGDRGSYEQYFGPGTRLTVT.

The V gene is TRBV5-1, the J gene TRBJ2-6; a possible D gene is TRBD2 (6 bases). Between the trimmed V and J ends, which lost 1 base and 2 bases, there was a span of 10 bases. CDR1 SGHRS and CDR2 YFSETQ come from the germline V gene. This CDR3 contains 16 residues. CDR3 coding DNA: TGCGCCAGCAGCTTGTGGGGGGAAGCTGGGGCCAACGTCCTGACTTTC. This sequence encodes CASSLWGEAGANVLTF.

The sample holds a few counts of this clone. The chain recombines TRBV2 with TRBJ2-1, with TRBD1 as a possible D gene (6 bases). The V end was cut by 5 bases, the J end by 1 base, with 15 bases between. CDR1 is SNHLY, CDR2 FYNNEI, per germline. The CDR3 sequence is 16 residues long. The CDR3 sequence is CASSQFQGNSYNEQFF. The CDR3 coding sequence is TGTGCCAGCAGTCAATTCCAGGGGAATTCCTACAATGAGCAGTTCTTC.

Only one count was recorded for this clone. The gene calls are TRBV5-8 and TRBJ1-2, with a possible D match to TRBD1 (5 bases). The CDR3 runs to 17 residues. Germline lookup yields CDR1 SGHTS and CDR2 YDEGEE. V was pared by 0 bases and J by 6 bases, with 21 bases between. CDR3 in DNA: TGTGCCAGCAGCTTGGGCCTCTCCCCCCAGGGAGGCGATGGCTACACCTTC. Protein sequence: CASSLGLSPQGGDGYTF.

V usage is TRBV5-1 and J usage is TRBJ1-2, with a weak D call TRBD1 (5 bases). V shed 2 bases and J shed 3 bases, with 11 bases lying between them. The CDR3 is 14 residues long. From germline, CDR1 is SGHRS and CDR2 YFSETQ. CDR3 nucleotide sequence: TGCGCCAGCAGCTTATTCGGGGGGGACTATGGCTACACCTTC. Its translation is CASSLFGGDYGYTF.

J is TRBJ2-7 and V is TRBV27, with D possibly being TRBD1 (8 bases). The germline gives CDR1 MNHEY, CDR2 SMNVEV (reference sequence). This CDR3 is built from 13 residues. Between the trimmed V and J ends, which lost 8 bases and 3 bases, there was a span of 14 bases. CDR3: CASSYRGGYEQYF. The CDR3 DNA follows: TGTGCCAGCTCCTACAGGGGGGGCTACGAGCAGTACTTC.

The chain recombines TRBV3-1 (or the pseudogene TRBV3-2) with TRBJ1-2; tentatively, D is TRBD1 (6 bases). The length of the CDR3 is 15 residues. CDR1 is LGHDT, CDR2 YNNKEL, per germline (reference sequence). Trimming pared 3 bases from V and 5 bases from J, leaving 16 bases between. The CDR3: CASSQDRGNRYGYTF. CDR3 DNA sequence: TGTGCCAGCAGCCAGGACAGAGGTAATCGTTATGGCTACACCTTC.

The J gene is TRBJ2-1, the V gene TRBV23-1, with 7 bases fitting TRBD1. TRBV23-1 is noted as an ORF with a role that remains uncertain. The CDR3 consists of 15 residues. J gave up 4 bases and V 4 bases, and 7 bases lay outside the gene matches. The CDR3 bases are TGCGCCAGCAGTCTCCGGGACAGAGTTTACAATGAGCAGTTCTTC. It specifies CASSLRDRVYNEQFF.

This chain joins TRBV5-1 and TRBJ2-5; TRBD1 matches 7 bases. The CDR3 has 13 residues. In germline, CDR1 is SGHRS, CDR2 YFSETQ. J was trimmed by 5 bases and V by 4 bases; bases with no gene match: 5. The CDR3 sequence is CASSPPQGETQYF. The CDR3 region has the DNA TGCGCCAGCAGCCCCCCACAGGGGGAGACCCAGTACTTC.

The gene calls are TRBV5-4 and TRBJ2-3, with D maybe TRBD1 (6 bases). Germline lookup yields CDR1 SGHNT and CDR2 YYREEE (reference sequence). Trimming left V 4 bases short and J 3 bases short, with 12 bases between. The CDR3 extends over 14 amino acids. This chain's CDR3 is CASSLDRRTDTQYF. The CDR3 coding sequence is TGTGCCAGCAGCCTCGACAGGCGTACAGATACGCAGTATTTT.

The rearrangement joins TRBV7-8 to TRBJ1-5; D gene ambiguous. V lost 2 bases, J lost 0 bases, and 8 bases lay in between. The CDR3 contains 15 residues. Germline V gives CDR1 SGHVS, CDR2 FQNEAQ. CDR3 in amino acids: CASSLREVSNQPQHF. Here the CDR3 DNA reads TGTGCCAGCAGCTTAAGGGAGGTTAGCAATCAGCCCCAGCATTTT.

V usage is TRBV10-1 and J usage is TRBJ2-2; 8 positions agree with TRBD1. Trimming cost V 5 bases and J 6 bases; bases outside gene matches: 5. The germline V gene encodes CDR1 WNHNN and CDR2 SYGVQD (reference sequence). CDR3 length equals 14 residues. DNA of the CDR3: TGCGCCAGCAGTCCAGACAGGGGCCCCGGGGAGCTGTTTTTT. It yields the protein CASSPDRGPGELFF.

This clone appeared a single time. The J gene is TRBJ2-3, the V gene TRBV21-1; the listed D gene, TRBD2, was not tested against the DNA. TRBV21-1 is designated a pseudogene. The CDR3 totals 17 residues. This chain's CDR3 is CASSSPSSGESTDTQYF. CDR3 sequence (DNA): TGTGCCAGCAGCAGCCCGAGTAGCGGGGAGAGCACAGATACGCAGTATTTT.

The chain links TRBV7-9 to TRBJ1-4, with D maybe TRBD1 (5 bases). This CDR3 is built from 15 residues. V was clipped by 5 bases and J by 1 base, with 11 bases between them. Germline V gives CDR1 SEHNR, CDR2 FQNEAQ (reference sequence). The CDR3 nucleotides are TGTGCCAGCAGCCCCGGCGGGGGAACTAATGAAAAACTGTTTTTT. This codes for CASSPGGGTNEKLFF.

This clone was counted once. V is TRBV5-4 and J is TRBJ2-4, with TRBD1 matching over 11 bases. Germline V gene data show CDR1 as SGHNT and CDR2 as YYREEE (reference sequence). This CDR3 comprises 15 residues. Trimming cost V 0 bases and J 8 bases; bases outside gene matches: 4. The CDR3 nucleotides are TGTGCCAGCAGCTTGGAGGACAGGGGGCCGGACATTCAGTACTTC. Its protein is CASSLEDRGPDIQYF.

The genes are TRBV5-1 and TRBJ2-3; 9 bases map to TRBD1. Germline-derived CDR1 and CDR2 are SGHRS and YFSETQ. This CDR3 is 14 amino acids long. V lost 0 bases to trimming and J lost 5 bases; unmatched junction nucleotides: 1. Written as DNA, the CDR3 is TGCGCCAGCAGCTTGGACAGGGGGCAAGATACGCAGTATTTT. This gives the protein CASSLDRGQDTQYF.

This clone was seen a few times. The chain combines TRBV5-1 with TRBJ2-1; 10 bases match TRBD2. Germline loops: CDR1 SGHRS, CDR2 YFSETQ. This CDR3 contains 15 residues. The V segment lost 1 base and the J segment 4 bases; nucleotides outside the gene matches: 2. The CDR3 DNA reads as TGCGCCAGCAGCTTGCTGACTAGCGGGTACAATGAGCAGTTCTTC. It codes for CASSLLTSGYNEQFF.

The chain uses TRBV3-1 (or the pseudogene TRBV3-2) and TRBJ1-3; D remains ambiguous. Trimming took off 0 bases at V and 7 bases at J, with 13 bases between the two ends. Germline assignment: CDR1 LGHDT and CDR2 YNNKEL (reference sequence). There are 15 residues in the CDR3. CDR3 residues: CASSQDTGSRNTIYF. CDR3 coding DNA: TGTGCCAGCAGCCAAGATACCGGGTCAAGGAACACCATATATTTT.

CDR3 loop: CASSAPTGDICTDTQYF. CDR3 coding DNA: TGTGCCAGCAGTGCACCGACAGGGGACATTTGCACAGATACGCAGTATTTT. The chain is built from TRBV6-4 and TRBJ2-3; TRBD1 matches at 8 bases. The CDR3 sequence is 17 residues long. The germline CDR1 and CDR2 sequences are MRHNA and SNTAGT. Unmatched junction bases numbered 10, after V lost 4 bases and J lost 1 base.